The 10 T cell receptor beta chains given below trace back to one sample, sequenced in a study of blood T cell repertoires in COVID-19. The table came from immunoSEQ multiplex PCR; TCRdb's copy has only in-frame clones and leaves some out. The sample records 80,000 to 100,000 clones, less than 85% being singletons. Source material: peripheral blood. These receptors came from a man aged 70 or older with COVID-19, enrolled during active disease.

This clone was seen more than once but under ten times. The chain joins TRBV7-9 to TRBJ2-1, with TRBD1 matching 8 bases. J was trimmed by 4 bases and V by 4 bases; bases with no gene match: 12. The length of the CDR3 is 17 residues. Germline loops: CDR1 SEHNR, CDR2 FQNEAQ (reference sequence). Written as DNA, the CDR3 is TGTGCCAGCAGCTCCAAAATCCGGGACAGGACGTACAATGAGCAGTTCTTC. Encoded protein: CASSSKIRDRTYNEQFF.

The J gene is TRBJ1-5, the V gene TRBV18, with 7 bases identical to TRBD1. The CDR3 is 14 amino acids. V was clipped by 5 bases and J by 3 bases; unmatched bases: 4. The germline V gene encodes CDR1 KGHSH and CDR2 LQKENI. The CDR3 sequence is CASSTGQPNQPQHF. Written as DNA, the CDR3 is TGTGCCAGCTCAACGGGACAGCCCAATCAGCCCCAGCATTTT.

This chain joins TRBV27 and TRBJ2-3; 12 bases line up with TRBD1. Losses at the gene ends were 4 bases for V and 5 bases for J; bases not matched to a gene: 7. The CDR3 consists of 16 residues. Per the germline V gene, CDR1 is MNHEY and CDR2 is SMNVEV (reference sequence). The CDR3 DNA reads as TGTGCCAGCAGTTCCGGGACAGGGGGCCGTAGAGATACGCAGTATTTT. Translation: CASSSGTGGRRDTQYF.

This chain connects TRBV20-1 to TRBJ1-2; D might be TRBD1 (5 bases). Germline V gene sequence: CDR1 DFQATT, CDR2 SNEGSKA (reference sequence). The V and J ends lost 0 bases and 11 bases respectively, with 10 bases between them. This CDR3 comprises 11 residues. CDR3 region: CSARDTGDYTF. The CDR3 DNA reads TGCAGTGCTAGAGATACAGGAGATTACACCTTC.

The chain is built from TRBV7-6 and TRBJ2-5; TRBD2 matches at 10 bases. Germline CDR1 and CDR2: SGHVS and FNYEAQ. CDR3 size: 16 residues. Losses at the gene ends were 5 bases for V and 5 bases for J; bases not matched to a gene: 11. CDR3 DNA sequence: TGTGCCAGCAGCCCCCTTTCTAGCGGGAGCGGTGAGACCCAGTACTTC. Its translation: CASSPLSSGSGETQYF.

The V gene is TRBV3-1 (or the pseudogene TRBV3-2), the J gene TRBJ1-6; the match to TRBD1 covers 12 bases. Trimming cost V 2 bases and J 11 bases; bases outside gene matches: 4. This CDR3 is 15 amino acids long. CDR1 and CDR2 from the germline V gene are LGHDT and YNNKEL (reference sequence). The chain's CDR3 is CASSQKGDRGPPLHF. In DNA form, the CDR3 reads TGTGCCAGCAGCCAAAAGGGGGACAGGGGGCCACCCCTCCACTTT.

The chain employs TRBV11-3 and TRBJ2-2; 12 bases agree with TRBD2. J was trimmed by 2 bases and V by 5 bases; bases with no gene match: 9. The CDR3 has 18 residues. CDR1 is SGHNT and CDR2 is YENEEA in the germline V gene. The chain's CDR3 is CASSPAWTSGANTGELFF. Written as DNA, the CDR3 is TGTGCCAGCAGCCCCGCCTGGACTAGCGGGGCAAACACCGGGGAGCTGTTTTTT.

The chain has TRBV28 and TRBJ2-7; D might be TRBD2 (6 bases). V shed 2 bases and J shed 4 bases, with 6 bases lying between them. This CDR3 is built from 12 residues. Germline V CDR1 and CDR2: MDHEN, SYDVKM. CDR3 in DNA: TGTGCCAGCAGTTTAGGGGGGTACGAGCAGTACTTC. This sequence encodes CASSLGGYEQYF.

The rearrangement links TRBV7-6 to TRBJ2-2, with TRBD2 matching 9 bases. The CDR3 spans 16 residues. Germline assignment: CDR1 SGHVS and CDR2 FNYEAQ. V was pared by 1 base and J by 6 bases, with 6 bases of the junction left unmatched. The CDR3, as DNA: TGTGCCAGCAGCTTAGAAGGGACTAGCTTGGCCGGGGAGCTGTTTTTT. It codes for CASSLEGTSLAGELFF.

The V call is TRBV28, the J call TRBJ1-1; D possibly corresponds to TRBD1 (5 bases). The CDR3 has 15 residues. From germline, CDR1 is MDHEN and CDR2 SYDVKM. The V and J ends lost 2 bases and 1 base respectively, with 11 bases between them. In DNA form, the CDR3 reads TGTGCCAGCAGTTTAGGGGGGGACGCGAACACTGAAGCTTTCTTT. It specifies CASSLGGDANTEAFF.